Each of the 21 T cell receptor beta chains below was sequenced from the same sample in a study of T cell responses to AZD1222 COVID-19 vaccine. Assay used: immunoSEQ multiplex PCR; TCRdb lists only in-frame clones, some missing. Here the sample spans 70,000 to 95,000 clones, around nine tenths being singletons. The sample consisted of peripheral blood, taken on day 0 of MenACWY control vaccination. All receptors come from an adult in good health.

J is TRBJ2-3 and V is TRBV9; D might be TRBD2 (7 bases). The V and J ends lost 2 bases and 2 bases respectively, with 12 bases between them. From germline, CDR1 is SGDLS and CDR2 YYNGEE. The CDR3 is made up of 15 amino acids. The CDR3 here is CASSVAGALTDTQYF. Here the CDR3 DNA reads TGTGCCAGCAGCGTCGCGGGGGCCCTCACAGATACGCAGTATTTT. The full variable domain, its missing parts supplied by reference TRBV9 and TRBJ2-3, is DSGVTQTPKHLITATGQRVTLRCSPRSGDLSVYWYQQSLDQGLQFLIQYYNGEERAKGNILERFSAQQFPDLHSELNLSSLELGDSALYFCASSVAGALTDTQYFGPGTRLTVL.

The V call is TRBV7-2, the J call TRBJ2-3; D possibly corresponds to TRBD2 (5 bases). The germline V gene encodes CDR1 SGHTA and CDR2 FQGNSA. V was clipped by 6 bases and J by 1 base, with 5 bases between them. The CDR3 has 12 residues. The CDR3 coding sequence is TGTGCCAGCAGGAGGGGCACAGATACGCAGTATTTT. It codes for CASRRGTDTQYF.

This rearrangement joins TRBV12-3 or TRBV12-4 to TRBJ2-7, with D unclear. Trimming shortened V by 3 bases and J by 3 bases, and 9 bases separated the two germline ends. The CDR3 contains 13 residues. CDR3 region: CASSLIGSYEQYF. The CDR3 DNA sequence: TGTGCCAGCAGTTTGATCGGCAGCTACGAGCAGTACTTC.

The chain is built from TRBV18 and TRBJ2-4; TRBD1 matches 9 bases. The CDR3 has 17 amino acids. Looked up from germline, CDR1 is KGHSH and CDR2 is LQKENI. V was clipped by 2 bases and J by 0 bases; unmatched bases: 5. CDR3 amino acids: CASSPYPGQGAKNIQYF. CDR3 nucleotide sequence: TGTGCCAGCTCACCATACCCGGGACAGGGAGCCAAAAACATTCAGTACTTC. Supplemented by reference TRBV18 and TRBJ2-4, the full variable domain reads NAGVMQNPRHLVRRRGQEARLRCSPMKGHSHVYWYRQLPEEGLKFMVYLQKENIIDESGMPKERFSAEFPKEGPSILRIQQVVRGDSAAYFCASSPYPGQGAKNIQYFGAGTRLSVL.

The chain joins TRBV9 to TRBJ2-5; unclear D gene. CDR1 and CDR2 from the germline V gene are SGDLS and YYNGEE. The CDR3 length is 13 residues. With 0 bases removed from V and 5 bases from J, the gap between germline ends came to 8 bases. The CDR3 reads CASSVVGLETQYF. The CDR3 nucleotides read TGTGCCAGCAGCGTAGTCGGGTTGGAGACCCAGTACTTC. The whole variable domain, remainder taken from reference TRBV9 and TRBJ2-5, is DSGVTQTPKHLITATGQRVTLRCSPRSGDLSVYWYQQSLDQGLQFLIQYYNGEERAKGNILERFSAQQFPDLHSELNLSSLELGDSALYFCASSVVGLETQYFGPGTRLLVL.

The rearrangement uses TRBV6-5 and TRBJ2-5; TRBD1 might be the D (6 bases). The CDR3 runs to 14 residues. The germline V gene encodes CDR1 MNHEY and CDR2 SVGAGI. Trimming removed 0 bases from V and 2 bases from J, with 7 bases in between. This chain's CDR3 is CASSYSDRQETQYF. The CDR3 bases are TGTGCCAGCAGTTACTCGGACAGACAAGAGACCCAGTACTTC.

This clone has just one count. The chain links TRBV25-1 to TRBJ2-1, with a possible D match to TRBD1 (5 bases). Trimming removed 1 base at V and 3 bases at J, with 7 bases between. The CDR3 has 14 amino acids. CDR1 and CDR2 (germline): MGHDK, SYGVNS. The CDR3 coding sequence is TGTGCCAGCAGTGAATGGGGCTTCTACAATGAGCAGTTCTTC. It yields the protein CASSEWGFYNEQFF.

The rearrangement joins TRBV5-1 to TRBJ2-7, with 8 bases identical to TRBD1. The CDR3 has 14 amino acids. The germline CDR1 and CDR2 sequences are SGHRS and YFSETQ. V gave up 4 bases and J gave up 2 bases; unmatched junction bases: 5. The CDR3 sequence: CASSVQGGPYEQYF. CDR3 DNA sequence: TGCGCCAGCAGCGTACAGGGGGGACCCTACGAGCAGTACTTC.

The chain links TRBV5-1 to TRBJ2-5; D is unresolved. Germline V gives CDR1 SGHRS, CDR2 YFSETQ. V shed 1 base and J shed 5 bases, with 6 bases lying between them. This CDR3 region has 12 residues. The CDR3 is CASSLRYETQYF. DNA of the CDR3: TGCGCCAGCAGCTTGCGGTATGAGACCCAGTACTTC.

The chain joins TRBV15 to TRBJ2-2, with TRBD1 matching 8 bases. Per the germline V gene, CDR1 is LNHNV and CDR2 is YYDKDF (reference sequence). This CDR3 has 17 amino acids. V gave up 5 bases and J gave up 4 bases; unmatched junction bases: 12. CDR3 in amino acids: CATSGRQTGASTGELFF. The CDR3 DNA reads TGTGCCACCAGCGGACGCCAGACAGGGGCGAGCACCGGGGAGCTGTTTTTT.

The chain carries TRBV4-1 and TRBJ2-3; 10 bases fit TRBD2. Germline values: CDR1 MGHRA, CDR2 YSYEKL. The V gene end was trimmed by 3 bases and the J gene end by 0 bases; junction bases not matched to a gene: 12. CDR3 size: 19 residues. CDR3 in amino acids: CASSQYVAGGRSSTDTQYF. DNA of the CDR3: TGCGCCAGCAGCCAGTACGTAGCGGGGGGACGATCTAGCACAGATACGCAGTATTTT.

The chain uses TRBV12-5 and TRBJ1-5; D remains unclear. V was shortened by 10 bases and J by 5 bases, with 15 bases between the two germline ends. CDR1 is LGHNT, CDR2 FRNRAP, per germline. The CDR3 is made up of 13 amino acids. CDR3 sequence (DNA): TGTGCTATCTGGCGGAGGGAAGATCAGCCCCAGCATTTT. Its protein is CAIWRREDQPQHF.

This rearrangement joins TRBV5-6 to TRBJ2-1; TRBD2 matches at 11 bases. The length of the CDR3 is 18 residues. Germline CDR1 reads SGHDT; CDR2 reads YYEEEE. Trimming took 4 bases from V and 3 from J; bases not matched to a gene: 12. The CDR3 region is CASSPGTISGGVYNEQFF. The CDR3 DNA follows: TGTGCCAGCAGCCCAGGTACTATTAGCGGGGGGGTCTACAATGAGCAGTTCTTC. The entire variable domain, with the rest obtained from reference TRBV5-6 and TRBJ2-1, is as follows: DAGVTQSPTHLIKTRGQQVTLRCSPKSGHDTVSWYQQALGQGPQFIFQYYEEEERQRGNFPDRFSGHQFPNYSSELNVNALLLGDSALYLCASSPGTISGGVYNEQFFGPGTRLTVL.

CDR3 sequence reads: CASSQRPLLRDSSYNEQFF. The CDR3 DNA reads TGTGCCAGCAGCCAAAGGCCCCTCCTCCGGGACAGCTCCTACAATGAGCAGTTCTTC. This sequence joins TRBV14 and TRBJ2-1, with 7 bases matching TRBD1. Trimming cost V 2 bases and J 0 bases; bases outside gene matches: 13. This CDR3 has 19 residues. Germline V lookup: CDR1 SGHDN, CDR2 FVKESK.

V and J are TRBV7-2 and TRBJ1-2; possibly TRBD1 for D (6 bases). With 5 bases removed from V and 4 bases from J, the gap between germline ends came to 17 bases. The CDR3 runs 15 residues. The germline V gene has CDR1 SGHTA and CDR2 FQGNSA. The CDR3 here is CASSLRRGQSYGYTF. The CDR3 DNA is TGTGCCAGCAGCCTTCGGAGGGGACAATCCTATGGCTACACCTTC. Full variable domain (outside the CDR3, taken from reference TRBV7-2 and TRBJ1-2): GAGVSQSPSNKVTEKGKDVELRCDPISGHTALYWYRQSLGQGLEFLIYFQGNSAPDKSGLPSDRFSAERTGGSVSTLTIQRTQQEDSAVYLCASSLRRGQSYGYTFGSGTRLTVV.

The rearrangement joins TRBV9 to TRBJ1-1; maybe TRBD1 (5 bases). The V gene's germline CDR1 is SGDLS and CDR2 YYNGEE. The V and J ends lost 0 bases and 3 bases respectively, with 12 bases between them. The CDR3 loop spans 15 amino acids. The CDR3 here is CASSVVPLGDTEAFF. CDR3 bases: TGTGCCAGCAGCGTAGTCCCTTTGGGGGACACTGAAGCTTTCTTT. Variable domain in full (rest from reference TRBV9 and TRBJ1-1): DSGVTQTPKHLITATGQRVTLRCSPRSGDLSVYWYQQSLDQGLQFLIQYYNGEERAKGNILERFSAQQFPDLHSELNLSSLELGDSALYFCASSVVPLGDTEAFFGQGTRLTVV.

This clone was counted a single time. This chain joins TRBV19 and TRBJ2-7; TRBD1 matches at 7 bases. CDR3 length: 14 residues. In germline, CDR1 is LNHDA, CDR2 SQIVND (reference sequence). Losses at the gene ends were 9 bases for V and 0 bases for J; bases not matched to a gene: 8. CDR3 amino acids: CASTQTGSSYEQYF. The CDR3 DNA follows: TGTGCCAGCACGCAGACAGGGAGCTCCTACGAGCAGTACTTC.

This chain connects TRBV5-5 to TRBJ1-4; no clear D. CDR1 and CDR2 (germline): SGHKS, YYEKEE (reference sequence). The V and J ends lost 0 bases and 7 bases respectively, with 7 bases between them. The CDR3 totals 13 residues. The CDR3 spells CASSLASSEKLFF. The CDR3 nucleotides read TGTGCCAGCAGCTTGGCCTCGAGTGAAAAACTGTTTTTT.

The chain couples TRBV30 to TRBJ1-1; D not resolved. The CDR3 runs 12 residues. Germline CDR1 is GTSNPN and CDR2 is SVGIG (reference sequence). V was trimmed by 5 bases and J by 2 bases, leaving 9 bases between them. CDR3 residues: CAWETLNTEAFF. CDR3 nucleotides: TGTGCCTGGGAGACACTTAACACTGAAGCTTTCTTT.

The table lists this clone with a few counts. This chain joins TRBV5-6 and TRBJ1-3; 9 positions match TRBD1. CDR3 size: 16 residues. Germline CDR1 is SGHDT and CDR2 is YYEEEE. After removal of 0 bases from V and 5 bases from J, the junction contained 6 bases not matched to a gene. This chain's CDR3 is CASSLVSGQGRNTIYF. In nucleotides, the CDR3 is TGTGCCAGCAGCTTGGTGTCGGGACAGGGAAGAAACACCATATATTTT.

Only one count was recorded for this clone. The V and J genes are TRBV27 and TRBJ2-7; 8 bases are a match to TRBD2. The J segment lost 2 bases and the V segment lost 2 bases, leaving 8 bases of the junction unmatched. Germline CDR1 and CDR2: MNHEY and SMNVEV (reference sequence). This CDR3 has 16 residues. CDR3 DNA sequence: TGTGCCAGCAGTTTAACGATTAGCGGGGTCCCCTACGAGCAGTACTTC. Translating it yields CASSLTISGVPYEQYF.